A single sample is the source of the 20 T cell receptor beta chains below, sequenced in a study of blood T cell repertoires in COVID-19. TCRdb keeps only in-frame clones here, not all; method: immunoSEQ multiplex PCR. The sample has fewer than 85,000 clones, more than 80% seen once. The sample consisted of peripheral blood. The receptors shown here come from an elderly man with acute or convalescent COVID-19.

The rearrangement joins TRBV29-1 to TRBJ1-1; D may be TRBD1 (6 bases). Germline V gives CDR1 SQVTM, CDR2 ANQGSEA. V was clipped by 7 bases and J by 1 base, with 13 bases between them. This CDR3 has 13 amino acids. In DNA form, the CDR3 reads TGCAGCGGGCGACAGGAATGGAACACTGAAGCTTTCTTT. It translates to CSGRQEWNTEAFF. Supplemented by reference TRBV29-1 and TRBJ1-1, the full variable domain reads SAVISQKPSRDICQRGTSLTIQCQVDSQVTMMFWYRQQPGQSLTLIATANQGSEATYESGFVIDKFPISRPNLTFSTLTVSNMSPEDSSIYLCSGRQEWNTEAFFGQGTRLTVV.

The chain couples TRBV5-5 to TRBJ1-6; TRBD1 matches at 9 bases. Germline CDR1 reads SGHKS; CDR2 reads YYEKEE (reference sequence). This CDR3 spans 17 amino acids. Trimming cost V 4 bases and J 6 bases; bases outside gene matches: 11. DNA of the CDR3: TGTGCCAGCAGCCCGGACAGGGGTTGGGATACTAATTCACCCCTCCACTTT. It yields the protein CASSPDRGWDTNSPLHF.

The chain couples TRBV7-2 to TRBJ2-3; 10 bases match TRBD2. The CDR3 runs 13 residues. J lost 9 bases, V lost 3 bases, and 3 bases had no gene match. Germline CDR1 is SGHTA and CDR2 is FQGNSA. CDR3: CASSFLLAGTQYF. For the CDR3, the DNA is TGTGCCAGCAGCTTTCTACTAGCGGGGACGCAGTATTTT.

This chain connects TRBV19 to TRBJ1-5, with a possible D match to TRBD1 (6 bases). Germline V lookup: CDR1 LNHDA, CDR2 SQIVND (reference sequence). V was pared by 7 bases and J by 6 bases, with 16 bases between. This CDR3 contains 14 residues. The CDR3 DNA sequence: TGTGCCAGTAAATTACAGGGTATGGGTCAGCCCCAGCATTTT. Encoded protein: CASKLQGMGQPQHF.

This chain links TRBV7-2 with TRBJ1-1, with 11 bases identical to TRBD1. Germline assignment: CDR1 SGHTA and CDR2 FQGNSA. After removal of 5 bases from V and 4 bases from J, the junction contained 6 bases not matched to a gene. CDR3 length: 15 residues. The CDR3 sequence: CASSAPGQGATEAFF. The CDR3 DNA follows: TGTGCCAGCAGCGCACCCGGACAGGGGGCCACTGAAGCTTTCTTT.

This rearrangement joins TRBV18 to TRBJ2-3; a weak D match, TRBD1 (7 bases). In germline, CDR1 is KGHSH, CDR2 LQKENI. Trimming took off 3 bases at V and 4 bases at J, with 14 bases between the two ends. The length of the CDR3 is 15 residues. The CDR3 nucleotides are TGTGCCAGCTCACCGGAGGGGGCGCGCTCAGATACGCAGTATTTT. It is translated as CASSPEGARSDTQYF.

V usage is TRBV6-2 or TRBV6-3 and J usage is TRBJ1-3; 8 positions match TRBD1. V lost 2 bases to trimming and J lost 0 bases; unmatched junction nucleotides: 3. The CDR3 is 16 amino acids. CDR1 MNHEY and CDR2 SVGEGT come from the germline V gene. The CDR3 sequence: CASSYPGTGSGNTIYF. The CDR3, as DNA: TGTGCCAGCAGTTACCCCGGGACAGGCTCTGGAAACACCATATATTTT.

This chain's CDR3 is CASSLTPGLAGPNEQFF. For the CDR3, the DNA is TGTGCCAGCAGCTTAACGCCGGGGCTAGCGGGTCCCAATGAGCAGTTCTTC. The gene calls are TRBV13 and TRBJ2-1; 8 bases agree with TRBD2. Germline lookup yields CDR1 PRHDT and CDR2 FYEKMQ (reference sequence). V gave up 2 bases and J gave up 6 bases; unmatched junction bases: 12. The CDR3 contains 17 residues.

V is TRBV29-1 and J is TRBJ1-4; D is undetermined. Per the germline V gene, CDR1 is SQVTM and CDR2 is ANQGSEA. The CDR3 loop spans 14 amino acids. V gave up 6 bases and J gave up 8 bases, with 19 bases separating them. The CDR3 bases are TGCAGCGTCCAAGACTCCCGCGGGAGGGAAAAACTGTTTTTT. This encodes CSVQDSRGREKLFF.

This sequence joins TRBV2 and TRBJ2-1; 9 nucleotides match TRBD2. Germline CDR1 SNHLY, CDR2 FYNNEI. V lost 7 bases, J lost 1 base, and 8 bases stayed unmatched. CDR3 size: 16 residues. The CDR3 spells CASKGGRAVSYNEQFF. The CDR3 DNA reads as TGTGCCAGCAAGGGCGGGAGGGCCGTATCCTACAATGAGCAGTTCTTC.

This chain links TRBV14 with TRBJ2-7, with 8 bases matching TRBD2. The CDR3 is 14 residues long. Germline assignment: CDR1 SGHDN and CDR2 FVKESK. The trim removed 1 base at V and 3 bases at J, leaving 2 bases unmatched. Written as DNA, the CDR3 is TGTGCCAGCAGCCAAGGTCTAGCGGGCTACGAGCAGTACTTC. Protein: CASSQGLAGYEQYF.

The V and J genes are TRBV7-2 and TRBJ2-7; D remains ambiguous. With 4 bases removed from V and 11 bases from J, the gap between germline ends came to 18 bases. This CDR3 has 13 residues. Germline loops: CDR1 SGHTA, CDR2 FQGNSA. CDR3 bases: TGTGCCAGCAGCTCGAACGCCCGTAGTATGGAGTACTTC. This sequence encodes CASSSNARSMEYF. Full variable domain (outside the CDR3, taken from reference TRBV7-2 and TRBJ2-7): GAGVSQSPSNKVTEKGKDVELRCDPISGHTALYWYRQSLGQGLEFLIYFQGNSAPDKSGLPSDRFSAERTGGSVSTLTIQRTQQEDSAVYLCASSSNARSMEYFGPGTRLTVT.

This chain joins TRBV6-5 and TRBJ1-2; a possible D gene is TRBD1 (6 bases). There are 15 residues in the CDR3. The germline V gene encodes CDR1 MNHEY and CDR2 SVGAGI. V dropped 5 bases and J dropped 1 base, with 14 bases sitting between them. The CDR3 bases are TGTGCCAGCAGTCACTGGACAGAGAATAACTATGGCTACACCTTC. It translates to CASSHWTENNYGYTF.

This clone was seen a few times. V usage is TRBV7-2 and J usage is TRBJ2-3, with 9 bases lining up with TRBD2. Germline values: CDR1 SGHTA, CDR2 FQGNSA. V shed 2 bases, J shed 5 bases, and the junction held 8 bases outside the gene matches. The CDR3 is 16 amino acids. The DNA of the CDR3 is TGTGCCAGCAGCTTACGCGTAGCGGGAGATCGAGATACGCAGTATTTT. Its protein is CASSLRVAGDRDTQYF.

J is TRBJ1-3 and V is TRBV28, with 7 bases matching TRBD1. CDR1 and CDR2 from the germline V gene are MDHEN and SYDVKM. This CDR3 has 15 amino acids. The V segment lost 5 bases and the J segment 4 bases; nucleotides outside the gene matches: 8. DNA of the CDR3: TGTGCCAGCAGTACCTCAACGGACAGGGGAAACACCATATATTTT. Its translation: CASSTSTDRGNTIYF. Looking up the rest from reference TRBV28 and TRBJ1-3 gives the full variable domain: DVKVTQSSRYLVKRTGEKVFLECVQDMDHENMFWYRQDPGLGLRLIYFSYDVKMKEKGDIPEGYSVSREKKERFSLILESASTNQTSMYLCASSTSTDRGNTIYFGEGSWLTVV.

The rearrangement links TRBV6-1 to TRBJ1-3, with D unresolved. Germline values: CDR1 MNHNS, CDR2 SASEGT. CDR3 size: 17 residues. Trimming pared 2 bases from V and 8 bases from J, leaving 22 bases between. The CDR3 here is CASSERVGREKRDTIYF. The CDR3, as DNA: TGTGCCAGCAGTGAACGAGTTGGAAGGGAGAAACGGGACACCATATATTTT.

This clone was observed a handful of times. The chain links TRBV30 to TRBJ1-6, with 7 nucleotides matching TRBD1. This CDR3 has 16 amino acids. V was pared by 0 bases and J by 0 bases, with 2 bases of the junction left unmatched. Germline V CDR1 and CDR2: GTSNPN, SVGIG (reference sequence). The CDR3 here is CAWSVQGSSYNSPLHF. The DNA of the CDR3 is TGTGCCTGGAGTGTACAGGGGAGCTCCTATAATTCACCCCTCCACTTT. The full variable domain, with the rest looked up from reference TRBV30 and TRBJ1-6, is SQTIHQWPATLVQPVGSPLSLECTVEGTSNPNLYWYRQAAGRGLQLLFYSVGIGQISSEVPQNLSASRPQDRQFILSSKKLLLSDSGFYLCAWSVQGSSYNSPLHFGNGTRLTVT.

The V call is TRBV5-1, the J call TRBJ2-2, with 11 bases identical to TRBD2. CDR3 length: 16 residues. V trimming: 0 bases; J trimming: 7 bases; junction bases outside the gene matches: 5. Looked up from germline, CDR1 is SGHRS and CDR2 is YFSETQ. CDR3 bases: TGCGCCAGCAGCTTGGGCGGACTAGCGGGCGGCGGGGAGCTGTTTTTT. This gives the protein CASSLGGLAGGGELFF.

The chain links TRBV7-2 to TRBJ1-3; TRBD1 might be the D (5 bases). V lost 1 base, J lost 2 bases, and 15 bases lay in between. This CDR3 is 17 amino acids long. The germline V gene encodes CDR1 SGHTA and CDR2 FQGNSA. The CDR3 loop reads CASSLEGPGLAGNTIYF. CDR3 nucleotide sequence: TGTGCCAGCAGCTTAGAAGGACCAGGGTTGGCTGGAAACACCATATATTTT.

This chain links TRBV5-1 with TRBJ2-7, with a possible D match to TRBD1 (5 bases). V was clipped by 4 bases and J by 4 bases, with 18 bases between them. CDR3 length: 15 residues. CDR1 and CDR2 from the germline V gene are SGHRS and YFSETQ. In nucleotides, the CDR3 is TGCGCCAGCAGCGCCCCCCAGGGATATGAGTACGAGCAGTACTTC. As protein: CASSAPQGYEYEQYF.